This TCR beta chain was observed in a study of human versus mouse CDR3 diversity and MHC coevolution. Study-level information: Reportedly, immunoSEQ detects one in 200,000 T cells with minimized PCR bias. Whole-study findings and limits: Human CDR3s averaged more deletions and insertions than mouse CDR3s.

The germline V gene has CDR1 SEHNR and CDR2 FQNEAQ (reference sequence). Trimming removed 5 bases from V and 8 bases from J, with 13 bases in between. CDR3 length: 13 residues. As to this clone: Its antigen remains unidentified.

Libraries were prepared by immunoSEQ multiplex PCR; TCRdb keeps only in-frame clonotypes and omits some of them. The table records just under 60,000 clones, approximately 94% of them present only once. Sample: naive CD4+ T cells from blood. This sample's subset: CD45RO-negative CD62L-positive naive CD4 T cells. The rearrangement uses TRBV7-9 and TRBJ2-1, with no clear D. The TCR originated in a person between 60 and 70 years old in good health. CDR3 amino acids: CASSTHRGYEQFF. CDR3 nucleotide sequence: TGTGCCAGCAGCACTCATAGAGGCTATGAGCAGTTCTTC.